This TCR beta chain appears in the sequencing data of a study of blood T cell repertoires in COVID-19. Study-wide context: The analysed material was cDNA or gDNA that came from T cells, B-cell-depleted T cells, or PBMCs.

Study processing details: Estimated nucleated cell counts came from reference gene primer amplification. Libraries were prepared by immunoSEQ multiplex PCR; TCRdb keeps only in-frame clonotypes and omits some of them. That table is the source of V, J and clone size, and D and trimming were worked out from the DNA. The repertoire includes about 150,000 clones, roughly 78% of them detected once, and 5.5% to 7% sits in the top ten. This receptor was taken from a woman aged 50 to 65 who had recovered from COVID-19. The sequenced sample was PBMCs or T cells enriched from blood (not recorded which).

The CDR3 is CASSLGQGNIQYF. CDR3 DNA sequence: TGTGCCAGCAGCTTGGGACAGGGGAATATTCAGTACTTC. The chain employs TRBV7-9 and TRBJ2-4; 10 nucleotides match TRBD1. From germline, CDR1 is SEHNR and CDR2 FQNEAQ (reference sequence). CDR3 length: 13 amino acids. V shed 3 bases, J shed 10 bases, and the junction held 3 bases outside the gene matches.